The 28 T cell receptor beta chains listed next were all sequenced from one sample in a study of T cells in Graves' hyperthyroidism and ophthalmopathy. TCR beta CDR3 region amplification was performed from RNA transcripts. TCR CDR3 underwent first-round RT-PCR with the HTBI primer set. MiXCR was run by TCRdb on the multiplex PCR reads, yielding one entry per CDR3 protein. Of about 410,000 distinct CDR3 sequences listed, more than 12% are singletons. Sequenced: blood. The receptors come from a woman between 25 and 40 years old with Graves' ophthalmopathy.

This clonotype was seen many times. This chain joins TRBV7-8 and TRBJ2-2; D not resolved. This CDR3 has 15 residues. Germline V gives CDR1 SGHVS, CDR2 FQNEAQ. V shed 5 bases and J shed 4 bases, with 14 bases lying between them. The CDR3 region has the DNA TGTGCCAGCAGCCCAATTGGCCTTGGCACCGGGGAGCTGTTTTTT. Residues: CASSPIGLGTGELFF.

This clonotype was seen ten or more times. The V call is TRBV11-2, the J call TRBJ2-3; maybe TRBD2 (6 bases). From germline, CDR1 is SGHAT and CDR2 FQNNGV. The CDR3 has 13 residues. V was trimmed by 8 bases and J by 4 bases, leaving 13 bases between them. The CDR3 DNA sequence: TGTGCCAGCCGAAACACGGGGGCAGATACGCAGTATTTT. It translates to CASRNTGADTQYF.

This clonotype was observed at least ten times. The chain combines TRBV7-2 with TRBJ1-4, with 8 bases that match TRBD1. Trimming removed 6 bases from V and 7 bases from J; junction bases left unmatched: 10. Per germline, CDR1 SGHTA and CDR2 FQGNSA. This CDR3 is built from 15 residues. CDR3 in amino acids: CASSFTGGPSEKLFF. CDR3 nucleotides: TGTGCCAGCAGTTTCACAGGGGGTCCCAGTGAAAAACTGTTTTTT.

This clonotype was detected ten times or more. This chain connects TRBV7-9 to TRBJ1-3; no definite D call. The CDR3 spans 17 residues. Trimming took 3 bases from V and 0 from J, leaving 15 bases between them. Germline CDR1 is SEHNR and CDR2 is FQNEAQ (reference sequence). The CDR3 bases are TGTGCCAGCAGCTTTTTGGAAGGGAACCCCTCTGGAAACACCATATATTTT. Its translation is CASSFLEGNPSGNTIYF.

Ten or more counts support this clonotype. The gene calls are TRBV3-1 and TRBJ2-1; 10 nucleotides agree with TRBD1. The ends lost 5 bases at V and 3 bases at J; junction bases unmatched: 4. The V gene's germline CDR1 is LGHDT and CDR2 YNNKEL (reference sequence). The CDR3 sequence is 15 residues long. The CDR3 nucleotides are TGTGCCAGCAGCGCACGGACAGGGGGCTACAATGAGCAGTTCTTC. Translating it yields CASSARTGGYNEQFF.

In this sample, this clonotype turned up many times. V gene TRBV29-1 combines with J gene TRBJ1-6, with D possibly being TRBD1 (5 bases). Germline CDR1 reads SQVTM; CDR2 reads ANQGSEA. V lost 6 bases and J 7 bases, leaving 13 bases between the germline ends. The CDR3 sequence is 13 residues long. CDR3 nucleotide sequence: TGCAGCGTAAGAGAAGGGGACAATTCACCCCTCCACTTT. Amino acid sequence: CSVREGDNSPLHF.

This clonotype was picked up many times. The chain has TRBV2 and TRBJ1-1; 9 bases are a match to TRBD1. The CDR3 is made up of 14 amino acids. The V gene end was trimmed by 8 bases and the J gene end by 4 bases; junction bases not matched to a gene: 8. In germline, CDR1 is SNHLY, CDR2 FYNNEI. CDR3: CASLLGGQGTEAFF. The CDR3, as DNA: TGTGCCAGCTTACTGGGGGGACAGGGCACTGAAGCTTTCTTT. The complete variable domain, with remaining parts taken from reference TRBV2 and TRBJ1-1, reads EPEVTQTPSHQVTQMGQEVILRCVPISNHLYFYWYRQILGQKVEFLVSFYNNEISEKSEIFDDQFSVERPDGSNFTLKIRSTKLEDSAMYFCASLLGGQGTEAFFGQGTRLTVV.

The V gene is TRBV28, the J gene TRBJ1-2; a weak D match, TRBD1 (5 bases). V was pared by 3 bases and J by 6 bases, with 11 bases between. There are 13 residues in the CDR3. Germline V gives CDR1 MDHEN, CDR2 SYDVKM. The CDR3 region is CASSFEGRDGYTF. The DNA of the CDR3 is TGTGCCAGCAGTTTCGAGGGGCGGGATGGCTACACCTTC.

CDR3: CASSLAMTSDLAKNIQYF. As DNA, the CDR3 is TGTGCCAGCAGCTTGGCCATGACTAGCGATCTAGCCAAAAACATTCAGTACTTC. The chain is built from TRBV5-8 and TRBJ2-4, with TRBD2 matching over 8 bases. After removal of 0 bases from V and 0 bases from J, the junction contained 8 bases not matched to a gene. The CDR3 spans 18 residues. Looked up from germline, CDR1 is SGHTS and CDR2 is YDEGEE.

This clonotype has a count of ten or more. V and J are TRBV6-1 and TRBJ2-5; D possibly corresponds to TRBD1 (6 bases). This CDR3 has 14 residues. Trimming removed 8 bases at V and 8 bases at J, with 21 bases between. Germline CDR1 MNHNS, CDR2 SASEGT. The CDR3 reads CASSHAQGLLTQYF. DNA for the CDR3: TGTGCCAGCTCACATGCCCAGGGGCTGTTAACCCAGTACTTC.

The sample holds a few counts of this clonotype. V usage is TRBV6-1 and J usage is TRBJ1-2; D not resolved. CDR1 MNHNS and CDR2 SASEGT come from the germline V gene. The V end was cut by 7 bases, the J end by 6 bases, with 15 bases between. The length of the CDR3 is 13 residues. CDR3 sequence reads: CASIRGDWDGYTF. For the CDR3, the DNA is TGTGCCAGCATCCGTGGGGATTGGGATGGCTACACCTTC.

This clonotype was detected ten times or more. The CDR3 nucleotides are TGTGCCAGCAACACCACAGGGGTGAGCACCTACGAGCAGTACTTC. Translation: CASNTTGVSTYEQYF. The V gene is TRBV7-9, the J gene TRBJ2-7; 7 nucleotides match TRBD1. The CDR3 runs 15 residues. The junction had 11 bases not matched to a gene; V was cut back by 7 bases and J by 2 bases. Germline V gene sequence: CDR1 SEHNR, CDR2 FQNEAQ (reference sequence).

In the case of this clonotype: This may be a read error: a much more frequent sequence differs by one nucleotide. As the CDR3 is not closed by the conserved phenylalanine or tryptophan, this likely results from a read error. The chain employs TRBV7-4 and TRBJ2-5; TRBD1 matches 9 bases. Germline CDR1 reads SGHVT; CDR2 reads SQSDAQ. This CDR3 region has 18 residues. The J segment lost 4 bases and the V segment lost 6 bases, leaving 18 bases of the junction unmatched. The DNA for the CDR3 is TGTGCCAGCAGACGGATCGTTCGGACAGGGGCCGCTGGAGAGACCCAGTACTCC. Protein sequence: CASRRIVRTGAAGETQYS.

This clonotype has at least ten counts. CDR3 sequence reads: CAWSVVRWTNNSPLHF. For the CDR3, the DNA is TGTGCCTGGAGTGTCGTGCGTTGGACAAATAATTCACCCCTCCACTTT. This chain joins TRBV30 and TRBJ1-6, with D possibly TRBD1 on 5 matching bases. CDR3 length equals 16 residues. The V gene's germline CDR1 is GTSNPN and CDR2 SVGIG (reference sequence). Deletions cut 0 bases from V and 5 bases from J, with 14 bases between.

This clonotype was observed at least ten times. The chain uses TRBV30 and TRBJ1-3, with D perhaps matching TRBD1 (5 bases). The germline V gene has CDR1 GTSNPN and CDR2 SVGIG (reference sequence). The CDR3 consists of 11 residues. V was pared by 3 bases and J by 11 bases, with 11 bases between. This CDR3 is CAWSGGVSIYF. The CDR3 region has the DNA TGTGCCTGGAGCGGGGGTGTGTCCATATATTTT.

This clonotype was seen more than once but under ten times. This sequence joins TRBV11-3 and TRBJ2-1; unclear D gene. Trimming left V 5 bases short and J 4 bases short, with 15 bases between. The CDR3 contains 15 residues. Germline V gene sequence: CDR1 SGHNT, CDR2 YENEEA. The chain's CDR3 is CASSPGGLRYNEQFF. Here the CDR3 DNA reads TGTGCCAGCAGCCCCGGCGGTCTCCGATACAATGAGCAGTTCTTC.

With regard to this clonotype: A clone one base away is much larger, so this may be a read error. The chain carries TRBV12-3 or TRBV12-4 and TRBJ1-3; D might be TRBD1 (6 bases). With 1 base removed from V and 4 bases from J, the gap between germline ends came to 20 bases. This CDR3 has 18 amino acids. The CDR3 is CASSLVIWEGVAGNTIYF. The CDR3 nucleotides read TGTGCCAGCAGTTTAGTTATCTGGGAGGGGGTCGCCGGAAACACCATATATTTT.

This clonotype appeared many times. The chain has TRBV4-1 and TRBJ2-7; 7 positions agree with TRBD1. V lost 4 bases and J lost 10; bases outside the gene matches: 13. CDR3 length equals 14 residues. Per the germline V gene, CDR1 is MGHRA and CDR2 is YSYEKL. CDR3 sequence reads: CASSRITGDREQYF. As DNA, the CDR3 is TGCGCCAGCAGCCGTATTACAGGGGATAGGGAACAGTACTTC.

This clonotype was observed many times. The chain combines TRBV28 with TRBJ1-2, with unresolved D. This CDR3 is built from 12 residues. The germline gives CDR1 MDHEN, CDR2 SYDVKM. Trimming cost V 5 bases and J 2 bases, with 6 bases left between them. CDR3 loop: CASSISNYGYTF. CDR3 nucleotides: TGTGCCAGCAGTATCTCCAACTATGGCTACACCTTC.

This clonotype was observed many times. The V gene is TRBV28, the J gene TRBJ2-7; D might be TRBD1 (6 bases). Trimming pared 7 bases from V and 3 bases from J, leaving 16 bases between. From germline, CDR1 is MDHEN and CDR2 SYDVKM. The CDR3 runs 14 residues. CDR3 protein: CASTTRTADYEQYF. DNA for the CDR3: TGTGCCAGCACTACCCGGACAGCAGACTACGAGCAGTACTTC. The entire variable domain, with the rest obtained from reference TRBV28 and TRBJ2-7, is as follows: DVKVTQSSRYLVKRTGEKVFLECVQDMDHENMFWYRQDPGLGLRLIYFSYDVKMKEKGDIPEGYSVSREKKERFSLILESASTNQTSMYLCASTTRTADYEQYFGPGTRLTVT.

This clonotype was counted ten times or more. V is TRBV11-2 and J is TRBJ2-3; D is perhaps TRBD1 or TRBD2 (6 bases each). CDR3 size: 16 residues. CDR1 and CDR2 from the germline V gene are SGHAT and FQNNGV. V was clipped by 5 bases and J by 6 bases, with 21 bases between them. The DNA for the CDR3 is TGTGCCAGCAGCCCCGTCCCCCCCGGGGGCTGGGATACGCAGTATTTT. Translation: CASSPVPPGGWDTQYF.

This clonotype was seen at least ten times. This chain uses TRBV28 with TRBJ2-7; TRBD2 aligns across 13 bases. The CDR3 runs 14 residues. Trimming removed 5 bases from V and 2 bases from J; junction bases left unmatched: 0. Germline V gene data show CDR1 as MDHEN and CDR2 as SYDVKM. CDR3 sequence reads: CASSGTSGAYEQYF. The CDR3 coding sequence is TGTGCCAGCAGTGGGACTAGCGGGGCCTACGAGCAGTACTTC.

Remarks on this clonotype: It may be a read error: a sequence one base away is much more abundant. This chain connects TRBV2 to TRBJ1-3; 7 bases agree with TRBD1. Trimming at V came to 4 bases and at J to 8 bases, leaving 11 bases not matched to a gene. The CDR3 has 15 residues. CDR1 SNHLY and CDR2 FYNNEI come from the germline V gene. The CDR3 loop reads CASSGGGGKGYTIYF. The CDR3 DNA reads TGTGCCAGCAGTGGAGGAGGGGGCAAGGGGTACACCATATATTTT.

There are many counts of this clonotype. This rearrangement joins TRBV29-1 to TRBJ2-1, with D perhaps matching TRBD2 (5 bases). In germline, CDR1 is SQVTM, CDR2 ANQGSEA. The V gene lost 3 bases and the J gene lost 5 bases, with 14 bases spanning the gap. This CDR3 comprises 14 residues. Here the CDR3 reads CSVDFPGLDNEQFF. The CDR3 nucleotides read TGCAGCGTTGACTTCCCGGGGTTGGACAATGAGCAGTTCTTC.

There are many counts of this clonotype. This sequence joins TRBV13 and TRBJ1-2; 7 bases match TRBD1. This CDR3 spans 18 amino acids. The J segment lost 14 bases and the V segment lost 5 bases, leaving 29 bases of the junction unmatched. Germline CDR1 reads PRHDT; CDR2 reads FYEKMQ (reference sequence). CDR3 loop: CASSRTGGGAGPLRGWTF. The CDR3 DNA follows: TGTGCCAGCAGCCGGACAGGTGGGGGCGCCGGTCCACTTCGAGGGTGGACCTTC.

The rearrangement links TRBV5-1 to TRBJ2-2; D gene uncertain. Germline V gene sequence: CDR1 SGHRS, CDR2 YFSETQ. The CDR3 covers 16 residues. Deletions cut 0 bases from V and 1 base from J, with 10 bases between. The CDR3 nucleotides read TGCGCCAGCAGCTTGGATGGCGGAATGAACACCGGGGAGCTGTTTTTT. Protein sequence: CASSLDGGMNTGELFF.

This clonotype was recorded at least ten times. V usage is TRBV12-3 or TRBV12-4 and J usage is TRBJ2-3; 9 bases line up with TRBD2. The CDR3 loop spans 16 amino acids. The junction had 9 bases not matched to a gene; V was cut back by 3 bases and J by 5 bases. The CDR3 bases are TGTGCCAGCAGTTTGAAAAGCGGGGGGCCGGTAGATACGCAGTATTTT. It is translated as CASSLKSGGPVDTQYF.

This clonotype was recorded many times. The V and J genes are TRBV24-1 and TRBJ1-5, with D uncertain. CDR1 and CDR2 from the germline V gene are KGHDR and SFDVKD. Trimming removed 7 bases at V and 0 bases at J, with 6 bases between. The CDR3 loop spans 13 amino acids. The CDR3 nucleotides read TGTGCCACCAGCGGGGATAGCAATCAGCCCCAGCATTTT. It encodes CATSGDSNQPQHF.